A selection of T cell receptor beta chains follows, all from one sample in a study of cytomegalovirus exposure and HLA in healthy donors. Libraries were prepared by immunoSEQ multiplex PCR; TCRdb keeps only in-frame clonotypes and omits some of them. Of 100,000 to 150,000 clones listed, 89% are singletons. The sequencing input was PBMCs. The source is a young woman in good health and CMV-seronegative. Each CDR3 is given with its conserved first and last residue. The D gene is left open where the match is weak. Size tells how often a clone was seen (once, few, many) or the class of an expanded clone, and some rows leave it out.

clone size | D gene | J gene | V gene | CDR3 DNA | CDR3 protein
. | TRBD2 | TRBJ2-7 | TRBV5-4 | TGTGCCAGCAGCTTGGGGGTGGGAGGGCCAATCGAGCAGTACTTC | CASSLGVGGPIEQYF
. | TRBD1 | TRBJ1-2 | TRBV5-1 | TGCGCCAGCAGCTTGGGCCTCCGGGACAGGGTATTTGGCTACACCTTC | CASSLGLRDRVFGYTF
. | . | TRBJ2-1 | TRBV2 | TGTGCCAGCAGGCGGCGCGCCGGGGTCACCTACAATGAGCAGTTCTTC | CASRRRAGVTYNEQFF
. | TRBD2 | TRBJ2-1 | TRBV11-3 | TGTGCCAGCAGCTTAGATCTGTCGGGAGGGTACAATGAGCAGTTCTTC | CASSLDLSGGYNEQFF
once | . | TRBJ2-2 | TRBV6-1 | TGTGCCAGCAGTGAAAGGGTCGGGAGAGCCACCGGGGAGCTGTTTTTT | CASSERVGRATGELFF
. | . | TRBJ2-7 | TRBV28 | TGTGCCAGCAGTTTCTTAAGTTTAAGACAGGCCCGTTCCTACGAGCAGTACTTC | CASSFLSLRQARSYEQYF
. | TRBD2 | TRBJ2-1 | TRBV4-2 | TGTGCCAGCAGCCACTTCCTAGCGGGAGGGCCAGGGAATGAGCAGTTCTTC | CASSHFLAGGPGNEQFF
. | TRBD2 | TRBJ2-4 | TRBV10-3 | TGTGCCATCAGTGACTCGGGGGGAGACATTCAGTACTTC | CAISDSGGDIQYF
. | TRBD1 | TRBJ2-1 | TRBV5-1 | TGCGCCAGCAGCTTCCCGGACAGGACCCTGGAACAGGGACAGGACCCGGGGCCCTACAATGAGCAGTTCTTC | CASSFPDRTLEQGQDPGPYNEQFF
. | TRBD2 | TRBJ2-3 | TRBV13 | TGTGCCAGCAGCCCTCCGACTAGCGGGAGCACAGATACGCAGTATTTT | CASSPPTSGSTDTQYF
. | TRBD1 | TRBJ1-1 | TRBV19 | TGTGCCAGTTTTTCCCCCTTGGACAGGGGCGTAAACACTGAAGCTTTCTTT | CASFSPLDRGVNTEAFF
. | TRBD2 | TRBJ2-1 | TRBV4-1 | TGCGCCAGCAGCCAGGATATCGGGACTAGCGGTTTCAATGAGCAGTTCTTC | CASSQDIGTSGFNEQFF